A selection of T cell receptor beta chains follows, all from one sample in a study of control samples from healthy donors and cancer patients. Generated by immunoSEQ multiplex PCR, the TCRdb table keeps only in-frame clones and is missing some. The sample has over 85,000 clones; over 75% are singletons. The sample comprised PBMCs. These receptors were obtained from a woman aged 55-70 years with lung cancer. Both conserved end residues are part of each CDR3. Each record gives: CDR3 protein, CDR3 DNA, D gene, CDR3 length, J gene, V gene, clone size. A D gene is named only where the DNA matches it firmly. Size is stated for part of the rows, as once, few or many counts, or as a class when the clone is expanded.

CDR3 protein: CSVQEDGPYEQYF
CDR3 DNA: TGCAGCGTTCAAGAGGACGGTCCCTACGAGCAGTACTTC
D gene: .
CDR3 length: 13
J gene: TRBJ2-7
V gene: TRBV29-1
clone size: .

CDR3 protein: CSVEGMTEAFF
CDR3 DNA: TGCAGCGTTGAGGGGATGACTGAAGCTTTCTTT
D gene: .
CDR3 length: 11
J gene: TRBJ1-1
V gene: TRBV29-1
clone size: .

CDR3 protein: CASSILGTGIGELFF
CDR3 DNA: TGTGCCAGTAGTATTTTGGGGACAGGGATCGGGGAGCTGTTTTTT
D gene: TRBD1
CDR3 length: 15
J gene: TRBJ2-2
V gene: TRBV19
clone size: .

CDR3 protein: CASGLDYEQYF
CDR3 DNA: TGTGCTAGTGGCCTCGATTACGAGCAGTACTTC
D gene: .
CDR3 length: 11
J gene: TRBJ2-7
V gene: TRBV12-5
clone size: .

CDR3 protein: CASSIFLSPQETQYF
CDR3 DNA: TGTGCCAGTAGTATTTTTTTGTCTCCCCAAGAGACCCAGTACTTC
D gene: .
CDR3 length: 15
J gene: TRBJ2-5
V gene: TRBV19
clone size: once

CDR3 protein: CASREGGGYTF
CDR3 DNA: TGTGCCAGCAGGGAAGGAGGCGGCTACACCTTC
D gene: .
CDR3 length: 11
J gene: TRBJ1-2
V gene: TRBV6-6
clone size: few

CDR3 protein: CASSTDRGGLAGDNEQFF
CDR3 DNA: TGTGCCAGCTCAACGGACAGGGGAGGACTAGCGGGAGACAATGAGCAGTTCTTC
D gene: TRBD2
CDR3 length: 18
J gene: TRBJ2-1
V gene: TRBV18
clone size: few

CDR3 protein: CASSLEGPTDTQYF
CDR3 DNA: TGCGCCAGCAGCTTGGAGGGACCCACAGATACGCAGTATTTT
D gene: .
CDR3 length: 14
J gene: TRBJ2-3
V gene: TRBV5-1
clone size: .

CDR3 protein: CASSQGTSGNQPQHF
CDR3 DNA: TGTGCCAGCTCCCAGGGTACTTCAGGCAATCAGCCCCAGCATTTT
D gene: .
CDR3 length: 15
J gene: TRBJ1-5
V gene: TRBV18
clone size: .

CDR3 protein: CASSVELAGTWGNEQFF
CDR3 DNA: TGTGCCAGCAGCGTAGAACTAGCGGGTACTTGGGGCAATGAGCAGTTCTTC
D gene: TRBD2
CDR3 length: 17
J gene: TRBJ2-1
V gene: TRBV9
clone size: .

CDR3 protein: CASRIYRVGNEKLFF
CDR3 DNA: TGTGCCAGCCGTATTTACAGGGTGGGTAATGAAAAACTGTTTTTT
D gene: .
CDR3 length: 15
J gene: TRBJ1-4
V gene: TRBV27
clone size: .

CDR3 protein: CASSLQASGNTDTQYF
CDR3 DNA: TGCGCCAGCAGCTTGCAGGCTAGCGGAAACACAGATACGCAGTATTTT
D gene: TRBD2
CDR3 length: 16
J gene: TRBJ2-3
V gene: TRBV5-1
clone size: .

CDR3 protein: CATQQGGDGYTF
CDR3 DNA: TGTGCCACTCAACAGGGAGGGGATGGCTACACCTTC
D gene: .
CDR3 length: 12
J gene: TRBJ1-2
V gene: TRBV11-3
clone size: few

CDR3 protein: CATTGVDTGELFF
CDR3 DNA: TGTGCCACTACAGGGGTGGACACCGGGGAGCTGTTTTTT
D gene: TRBD1
CDR3 length: 13
J gene: TRBJ2-2
V gene: TRBV19
clone size: .

CDR3 protein: CASSLSDGQPQHF
CDR3 DNA: TGTGCCAGCAGTTTGTCGGACGGCCAACCCCAGCATTTT
D gene: .
CDR3 length: 13
J gene: TRBJ1-5
V gene: TRBV12-3/TRBV12-4
clone size: .

CDR3 protein: CASSFGTGSIGEYGYTF
CDR3 DNA: TGTGCCAGCAGCTTCGGGACAGGGTCGATCGGGGAGTATGGCTACACCTTC
D gene: TRBD1
CDR3 length: 17
J gene: TRBJ1-2
V gene: TRBV5-6
clone size: once

CDR3 protein: CASSIQGDSTEAFF
CDR3 DNA: TGTGCCAGCAGCATCCAGGGGGATAGCACTGAAGCTTTCTTT
D gene: TRBD1
CDR3 length: 14
J gene: TRBJ1-1
V gene: TRBV5-5
clone size: .

CDR3 protein: CASSFTYNSPLHF
CDR3 DNA: TGTGCCAGCAGCTTTACCTATAATTCACCCCTCCACTTT
D gene: .
CDR3 length: 13
J gene: TRBJ1-6
V gene: TRBV7-3
clone size: .

CDR3 protein: CASSKRASGNTIYF
CDR3 DNA: TGTGCCAGCAGCAAGAGGGCCTCTGGAAACACCATATATTTT
D gene: .
CDR3 length: 14
J gene: TRBJ1-3
V gene: TRBV7-2
clone size: .

CDR3 protein: CASNRGQNYGYTF
CDR3 DNA: TGTGCCAGCAACCGGGGACAGAACTATGGCTACACCTTC
D gene: TRBD1
CDR3 length: 13
J gene: TRBJ1-2
V gene: TRBV6-5
clone size: once

CDR3 protein: CSARTGRSSYEQYF
CDR3 DNA: TGCAGCGCCCGGACAGGGCGAAGCTCCTACGAGCAGTACTTC
D gene: TRBD1
CDR3 length: 14
J gene: TRBJ2-7
V gene: TRBV29-1
clone size: .

CDR3 protein: CASRPDRVRGYTF
CDR3 DNA: TGTGCCAGCAGACCTGACAGGGTGCGAGGCTACACCTTC
D gene: TRBD1
CDR3 length: 13
J gene: TRBJ1-2
V gene: TRBV6-5
clone size: .

CDR3 protein: CATSRDRLQSGNTIYF
CDR3 DNA: TGTGCCACCAGCAGAGATCGCCTACAGTCTGGAAACACCATATATTTT
D gene: .
CDR3 length: 16
J gene: TRBJ1-3
V gene: TRBV15
clone size: .

CDR3 protein: CASSQDIGTGVHDSPLHF
CDR3 DNA: TGCGCCAGCAGCCAAGATATCGGGACAGGGGTCCATGATTCACCCCTCCACTTT
D gene: TRBD1
CDR3 length: 18
J gene: TRBJ1-6
V gene: TRBV4-3
clone size: once

CDR3 protein: CASSQDPDSWGELFF
CDR3 DNA: TGTGCCAGCAGCCAAGATCCCGACTCTTGGGGGGAGCTGTTTTTT
D gene: .
CDR3 length: 15
J gene: TRBJ2-2
V gene: TRBV3-1/TRBV3-2
clone size: .

CDR3 protein: CASGPGLAYNEQFF
CDR3 DNA: TGTGCCAGCGGGCCGGGACTAGCTTACAATGAGCAGTTCTTC
D gene: TRBD2
CDR3 length: 14
J gene: TRBJ2-1
V gene: TRBV7-2
clone size: .